Listed here are 22 T cell receptor beta chains from one sample, sequenced in a study of blood T cells in healthy people across ages. The authors ran a second PCR of 7 to 11 cycles using a sample-barcoded 5' primer and a J-beta primer mix. TCRdb analysed the 5' RACE reads with MiXCR anew, one entry per CDR3 protein. The sample carries more than 800,000 distinct CDR3 sequences, 25% to 35% recorded once. Sample: blood. The origin of the receptors is an elderly woman in good health.

This clonotype showed up many times. The chain recombines TRBV20-1 with TRBJ2-5; TRBD1 aligns across 8 bases. CDR1 DFQATT and CDR2 SNEGSKA come from the germline V gene (reference sequence). V lost 0 bases and J lost 5; bases outside the gene matches: 11. The CDR3 length is 16 residues. The CDR3 DNA follows: TGCAGTGCTAGAGATGGGACAGGCCTTAGGCGGGAGACCCAGTACTTC. It encodes CSARDGTGLRRETQYF.

Worth noting for this clonotype: A much larger clone differs by one base, so this may be a read error. J is TRBJ2-1 and V is TRBV29-1; TRBD1 or TRBD2 may be the D gene (6 bases each). Per germline, CDR1 SQVTM and CDR2 ANQGSEA. V was shortened by 4 bases and J by 5 bases, with 18 bases between the two germline ends. The CDR3 contains 15 residues. The CDR3 coding sequence is TGCAGCGTTGGCTTGGGCAGGGGAGGTGACAATGAGCAGTTCTTC. Amino acid sequence: CSVGLGRGGDNEQFF.

CDR3 region: CASNQGGDSGSTYNEQFF. CDR3 in DNA: TGTGCCAGCAACCAGGGTGGGGATTCGGGATCAACCTACAATGAGCAGTTCTTC. This chain joins TRBV11-2 and TRBJ2-1; either TRBD1 or TRBD2 may fit D (5 bases each). This CDR3 is built from 18 residues. Trimming took 7 bases from V and 2 from J, leaving 24 bases between them. Germline lookup yields CDR1 SGHAT and CDR2 FQNNGV.

Turning to this clonotype: The junction departs from germline at one end; a sequencing error may be responsible. The chain joins TRBV20-1 to TRBJ2-1, with D hard to call. CDR3 length: 15 residues. Germline V gives CDR1 DFQATT, CDR2 SNEGSKA (reference sequence). The CDR3 region is CSARDLSFSYNQQFF. The CDR3 DNA reads as TGCAGTGCTAGAGATCTGTCCTTCTCCTACAATCAGCAGTTCTTC.

This clonotype appeared many times. This chain links TRBV5-4 with TRBJ2-3, with 13 bases that match TRBD2. With 5 bases clipped from V and 4 bases from J, the junction kept 4 bases outside the gene matches. Germline V gene lookup returns CDR1 SGHNT and CDR2 YYREEE (reference sequence). The CDR3 extends over 15 amino acids. This chain's CDR3 is CASRLAGGPSDTQYF. CDR3 DNA sequence: TGTGCCAGCAGACTAGCGGGGGGGCCGTCAGATACGCAGTATTTT.

This clonotype was seen many times. The chain carries TRBV12-3 or TRBV12-4 and TRBJ2-5; 9 nucleotides agree with TRBD1. The length of the CDR3 is 15 residues. J lost 4 bases, V lost 3 bases, and 6 bases had no gene match. The CDR3 DNA is TGTGCCAGCAGTTTTCGAGGGACAGGGCGAGAGACCCAGTACTTC. This gives the protein CASSFRGTGRETQYF.

The chain is built from TRBV5-1 and TRBJ1-2, with 9 bases identical to TRBD1. Germline trimming cut 1 base from V and 8 bases from J; bases unmatched to any gene: 9. CDR3 length equals 15 residues. Looked up from germline, CDR1 is SGHRS and CDR2 is YFSETQ. The CDR3 nucleotides read TGCGCCAGCAGCTTGTTTTTCGGGACAGGGAGCGGCTACACCTTC. This translates into CASSLFFGTGSGYTF.

This clonotype was recorded at least ten times. The J gene is TRBJ2-3, the V gene TRBV6-5; 8 bases match TRBD1. CDR1 is MNHEY and CDR2 is SVGAGI in the germline V gene. The V gene end was trimmed by 9 bases and the J gene end by 3 bases; junction bases not matched to a gene: 5. The CDR3 is 13 residues long. This CDR3 reads CASTQGATDTQYF. CDR3 bases: TGTGCCAGTACTCAGGGGGCAACAGATACGCAGTATTTT.

The V gene is TRBV20-1, the J gene TRBJ1-6; D unclear. With 0 bases removed from V and 5 bases from J, the gap between germline ends came to 14 bases. The CDR3 consists of 16 residues. The germline V gene encodes CDR1 DFQATT and CDR2 SNEGSKA (reference sequence). As DNA, the CDR3 is TGCAGTGCTAGAGATTTGACGCGACATAATAATTCACCCCTCCACTTT. Translating gives CSARDLTRHNNSPLHF.

This clonotype was seen only a few times. This may stem from a read error, because a much larger clone lies one nucleotide away. The chain uses TRBV2 and TRBJ2-1; 7 bases fit TRBD1. This CDR3 is built from 14 residues. From germline, CDR1 is SNHLY and CDR2 FYNNEI. Unmatched junction bases numbered 17, after V lost 11 bases and J lost 10 bases. In nucleotides, the CDR3 is TGTGCCGGCAATCCCGGACAGGTGGGATCCGAGCAGTTCTTC. Protein: CAGNPGQVGSEQFF.

This clonotype was observed a handful of times. Its ends do not fully match the called genes, so a read error is possible. This sequence joins TRBV28 and TRBJ2-6; 8 nucleotides align to TRBD1. There are 15 residues in the CDR3. The V gene's germline CDR1 is MDHEN and CDR2 SYDVKM. The CDR3 loop reads CASSGQGAGANALTF. CDR3 nucleotides: TGTGCCAGCAGTGGACAGGGTGCTGGGGCCAACGCCCTGACTTTC. Variable domain in full (rest from reference TRBV28 and TRBJ2-6): DVKVTQSSRYLVKRTGEKVFLECVQDMDHENMFWYRQDPGLGLRLIYFSYDVKMKEKGDIPEGYSVSREKKERFSLILESASTNQTSMYLCASSGQGAGANALTFGAGSRLTVL.

This clonotype was seen only a few times. At one end the junction does not follow the germline gene, possibly because of a read error. The V call is TRBV20-1, the J call TRBJ2-6, with 7 bases that match TRBD1. The CDR3 runs 16 residues. Germline V gene data show CDR1 as DFQATT and CDR2 as SNEGSKA (reference sequence). DNA for the CDR3: TGCAGTGCTAGTAGACAGGGCGAGGCCGGGGCCAACGTCCGGACTTTC. It is translated as CSASRQGEAGANVRTF.

This clonotype was recorded at least ten times. This chain connects TRBV7-2 to TRBJ2-7; 11 bases align to TRBD1. The CDR3 loop spans 15 amino acids. Unmatched junction bases numbered 6, after V lost 5 bases and J lost 3 bases. Germline CDR1 SGHTA, CDR2 FQGNSA. The CDR3: CASSPGTGGYYEQYF. CDR3 bases: TGTGCCAGCAGCCCAGGGACAGGGGGATACTACGAGCAGTACTTC.

For this clonotype: This could be a read error, since a much larger clone is one nucleotide away. The chain links TRBV12-3 or TRBV12-4 to TRBJ2-7; TRBD1 agrees at 7 bases. Trimming took 3 bases from V and 4 from J; bases not matched to a gene: 12. CDR3 size: 16 residues. The CDR3 loop reads CASSFPAGQVGYEQYF. The CDR3 DNA reads TGTGCCAGCAGTTTCCCCGCAGGACAGGTTGGGTACGAGCAGTACTTC.

The rearrangement uses TRBV11-3 and TRBJ2-2; 10 positions agree with TRBD2. The CDR3 totals 20 residues. The germline V gene has CDR1 SGHNT and CDR2 YENEEA. V trimming: 5 bases; J trimming: 0 bases; junction bases outside the gene matches: 15. Here the CDR3 reads CASSQRGGLKGGPNTGELFF. The CDR3 DNA reads TGTGCCAGCAGCCAGCGGGGGGGACTAAAGGGGGGCCCGAACACCGGGGAGCTGTTTTTT.

The J gene is TRBJ1-4, the V gene TRBV2; D gene unclear. CDR1 and CDR2 (germline): SNHLY, FYNNEI. The CDR3 sequence is 11 residues long. Trimming shortened V by 8 bases and J by 8 bases, and 9 bases separated the two germline ends. This CDR3 is CASAGVEKLFF. The CDR3 DNA is TGTGCCAGCGCGGGTGTAGAAAAACTGTTTTTT.

The chain is built from TRBV4-3 and TRBJ1-4; TRBD1 aligns across 8 bases. This CDR3 is built from 16 residues. V trimming: 3 bases; J trimming: 4 bases; junction bases outside the gene matches: 7. Germline-derived CDR1 and CDR2 are LGHNA and YSLEER. In DNA form, the CDR3 reads TGCGCCAGCAGCCAGTACAGGGGGAGGGGTAATGAAAAACTGTTTTTT. This gives the protein CASSQYRGRGNEKLFF.

This clonotype was recorded at least ten times. The chain recombines TRBV9 with TRBJ2-7, with a possible D match to TRBD1 (6 bases). Germline V gene data show CDR1 as SGDLS and CDR2 as YYNGEE. The CDR3 consists of 16 residues. V was pared by 4 bases and J by 3 bases, with 20 bases between. The CDR3 coding sequence is TGTGCCAGCAGCCCCCCCGGAGCAGGGGCAAACTACGAGCAGTACTTC. Translation gives CASSPPGAGANYEQYF.

This chain joins TRBV6-2 or TRBV6-3 and TRBJ1-4, with a tentative D call TRBD1 (5 bases). V was cut by 6 bases and J by 7 bases, with 18 bases left in between. The CDR3 consists of 15 residues. In germline, CDR1 is MNHEY, CDR2 SVGEGT. CDR3 residues: CASRYRHGHGEKLFF. The CDR3 DNA sequence: TGTGCCAGCAGATACCGACACGGACATGGTGAAAAACTGTTTTTT.

This clonotype was counted only a few times. The chain carries TRBV28 and TRBJ2-7; TRBD1 is a possible D gene (6 bases). The CDR3 runs 16 residues. Germline values: CDR1 MDHEN, CDR2 SYDVKM. V shed 3 bases and J shed 0 bases, with 15 bases lying between them. CDR3 residues: CASSFSRDTRSYEQYF. The DNA for the CDR3 is TGTGCCAGCAGTTTTTCAAGGGACACCCGCTCCTACGAGCAGTACTTC.

This clonotype was counted between two and nine times. The chain carries TRBV7-8 and TRBJ1-2; TRBD1 agrees at 7 bases. V lost 5 bases and J lost 8; bases outside the gene matches: 11. Germline V CDR1 and CDR2: SGHVS, FQNEAQ. The CDR3 sequence is 14 residues long. For the CDR3, the DNA is TGTGCCAGCAGCGCTGGGACAGATTCGGTCGGCTACACCTTC. Encoded protein: CASSAGTDSVGYTF.

The table lists this clonotype with a count of one. The gene calls are TRBV4-1 and TRBJ1-1, with a tentative D call TRBD1 (5 bases). The CDR3 runs 13 residues. Germline V lookup: CDR1 MGHRA, CDR2 YSYEKL. The V and J ends lost 8 bases and 0 bases respectively, with 10 bases between them. CDR3 sequence (DNA): TGCGCCAGCGGGGACGGTGTGAACACTGAAGCTTTCTTT. Its protein product is CASGDGVNTEAFF.